These 20 T cell receptor beta chains came from one sample sequenced in a study of graft-versus-host responses after intestinal transplantation. Generated by immunoSEQ multiplex PCR, the TCRdb table keeps only in-frame clones and is missing some. The table has fewer than 50,000 clones, roughly 90% seen once. The material sequenced was PBMCs, taken 524 days after transplant. The origin of the receptors is a human patient who received an intestinal transplant, so some T cells may come from the graft donor.

This chain uses TRBV15 with TRBJ2-7; tentative D call: TRBD2 (6 bases). V was trimmed by 0 bases and J by 4 bases, leaving 7 bases between them. The CDR3 is made up of 13 amino acids. Germline loops: CDR1 LNHNV, CDR2 YYDKDF (reference sequence). The CDR3 DNA reads TGTGCCACCAGCAGAGATCTAGCGTACGAGCAGTACTTC. This translates into CATSRDLAYEQYF.

The gene calls are TRBV30 and TRBJ2-1, with 9 bases identical to TRBD2. Unmatched junction bases numbered 5, after V lost 0 bases and J lost 5 bases. From germline, CDR1 is GTSNPN and CDR2 SVGIG (reference sequence). This CDR3 spans 15 amino acids. The chain's CDR3 is CAWSVGGRVNNEQFF. The CDR3 DNA reads TGTGCCTGGAGTGTAGGCGGGAGGGTCAACAATGAGCAGTTCTTC.

V gene TRBV21-1 combines with J gene TRBJ1-2; TRBD1, as called in the table, went unchecked against the DNA. TRBV21-1 is labeled a pseudogene. The CDR3 spans 14 residues. CDR3 region: CASSNGQLSYGYTF. The CDR3 DNA reads TGTGCCAGCAGCAATGGACAGCTGAGCTATGGCTACACCTTC.

The J gene is TRBJ1-5, the V gene TRBV4-1; a possible D gene is TRBD1 (5 bases). Trimming took 0 bases from V and 7 from J, leaving 10 bases between them. Germline V gene sequence: CDR1 MGHRA, CDR2 YSYEKL. The CDR3 covers 14 residues. CDR3 bases: TGCGCCAGCAGCCAAGACAGGGTCAAACAGCCCCAGCATTTT. It encodes CASSQDRVKQPQHF.

The rearrangement links TRBV6-6 to TRBJ2-7, with D possibly matching TRBD2 (5 bases). CDR3 length: 13 amino acids. The germline gives CDR1 MNHNY, CDR2 SVGAGI (reference sequence). The ends were cut back, 2 bases at V and 3 bases at J, with 8 bases in the middle. The CDR3 DNA reads TGTGCCAGCAGTTACAACGAGGGCTACGAGCAGTACTTC. It yields the protein CASSYNEGYEQYF.

The chain joins TRBV5-5 to TRBJ2-7, with D maybe TRBD1 (6 bases). The CDR3 has 19 amino acids. Germline V gene sequence: CDR1 SGHKS, CDR2 YYEKEE (reference sequence). Deletions cut 5 bases from V and 3 bases from J, with 30 bases between. As DNA, the CDR3 is TGTGCCAGCAGGGCGAAGGAGGCAGGGGCGGTGTGGCCTTACTACGAGCAGTACTTC. It is translated as CASRAKEAGAVWPYYEQYF.

V is TRBV27 and J is TRBJ2-5; the D gene is possibly TRBD2 (7 bases). Trimming removed 6 bases from V and 5 bases from J, with 19 bases in between. The germline gives CDR1 MNHEY, CDR2 SMNVEV (reference sequence). This CDR3 is 15 amino acids long. CDR3 sequence reads: CASSRGAGAQETQYF. The CDR3 region has the DNA TGTGCCAGCAGCCGGGGTGCGGGGGCCCAGGAGACCCAGTACTTC.

This clone has just one count. V is TRBV6-1 and J is TRBJ1-3; TRBD1 might be the D (6 bases). Trimming left V 3 bases short and J 4 bases short, with 16 bases between. Germline V CDR1 and CDR2: MNHNS, SASEGT. The CDR3 runs 16 residues. The CDR3 coding sequence is TGTGCCAGCAGTGAGTTTCTGGCAGGGGTCGGAAACACCATATATTTT. It codes for CASSEFLAGVGNTIYF.

This clone was picked up one time. V and J are TRBV6-1 and TRBJ1-2; D remains ambiguous. The germline V gene has CDR1 MNHNS and CDR2 SASEGT. The CDR3 has 15 amino acids. With 0 bases removed from V and 3 bases from J, the gap between germline ends came to 11 bases. CDR3 nucleotide sequence: TGTGCCAGCAGTGAAGCCCCGGGGAGGGACTATGGCTACACCTTC. Its protein product is CASSEAPGRDYGYTF.

The chain is built from TRBV6-5 and TRBJ2-4, with 8 nucleotides matching TRBD1. V lost 10 bases to trimming and J lost 6 bases; unmatched junction nucleotides: 8. Per germline, CDR1 MNHEY and CDR2 SVGAGI. The CDR3 runs to 13 residues. CDR3 coding DNA: TGTGCCACCCTCTCAGGGGGCGGAAACATTCAGTACTTC. Translated, it gives CATLSGGGNIQYF.

The rearrangement links TRBV28 to TRBJ1-6; D uncertain. The CDR3 contains 13 residues. Germline CDR1 and CDR2: MDHEN and SYDVKM. Deletions cut 5 bases from V and 10 bases from J, with 12 bases between. CDR3 residues: CASSHVDDSPLHF. As DNA, the CDR3 is TGTGCCAGCAGTCATGTCGATGACTCACCCCTCCACTTT.

This clone has a single count. The chain has TRBV5-1 and TRBJ2-7, with 7 bases fitting TRBD1. This CDR3 has 15 amino acids. Per germline, CDR1 SGHRS and CDR2 YFSETQ. V was pared by 0 bases and J by 5 bases, with 8 bases of the junction left unmatched. The CDR3 is CASSLAWGQPHEQYF. The CDR3 DNA is TGCGCCAGCAGCTTGGCCTGGGGACAGCCCCACGAGCAGTACTTC.

The chain combines TRBV6-6 with TRBJ2-7; D is undetermined. Germline assignment: CDR1 MNHNY and CDR2 SVGAGI (reference sequence). V shed 1 base and J shed 1 base, with 5 bases lying between them. The CDR3 is 13 amino acids. The CDR3 is CASSYLHSYEQYF. The CDR3 DNA reads as TGTGCCAGCAGTTACTTACATTCCTACGAGCAGTACTTC.

J is TRBJ2-3 and V is TRBV2; D is unclear. V was clipped by 6 bases and J by 0 bases, with 7 bases between them. The CDR3 runs 13 residues. CDR1 and CDR2 from the germline V gene are SNHLY and FYNNEI. CDR3 nucleotides: TGTGCCAGCAGACGGGTTAGCACAGATACGCAGTATTTT. The encoded protein is CASRRVSTDTQYF.

This clone was recorded once. CDR3 nucleotide sequence: TGTGCCAGCAGACGGACAGGACATAGCAATCAGCCCCAGCATTTT. Its protein product is CASRRTGHSNQPQHF. This chain joins TRBV6-1 and TRBJ1-5; 7 bases line up with TRBD1. Trimming removed 6 bases from V and 0 bases from J; junction bases left unmatched: 5. Per germline, CDR1 MNHNS and CDR2 SASEGT. The CDR3 consists of 15 residues.

J is TRBJ2-3 and V is TRBV7-3; possible D gene TRBD1, 6 bases. CDR1 and CDR2 (germline): SGHTA, FQGTGA. The CDR3 has 14 residues. V was trimmed by 4 bases and J by 3 bases, leaving 11 bases between them. The CDR3 loop is CASSSLGTTDTQYF. CDR3 nucleotide sequence: TGTGCCAGCAGCTCCCTAGGGACAACAGATACGCAGTATTTT.

The chain links TRBV28 to TRBJ1-5; D gene uncertain. Germline values: CDR1 MDHEN, CDR2 SYDVKM. The V end lost 1 base, the J end lost 5 bases, and 12 bases lay between the germline ends. The CDR3 extends over 15 amino acids. The chain's CDR3 is CASSLYQYRDQPQHF. The CDR3 coding sequence is TGTGCCAGCAGTTTATACCAATACCGGGATCAGCCCCAGCATTTT.

The V gene is TRBV19, the J gene TRBJ1-3; unclear D gene. This CDR3 spans 14 amino acids. V dropped 6 bases and J dropped 0 bases, with 9 bases sitting between them. Germline V gives CDR1 LNHDA, CDR2 SQIVND (reference sequence). CDR3 residues: CASRSSSSGNTIYF. In nucleotides, the CDR3 is TGTGCCAGTAGATCATCGAGCTCTGGAAACACCATATATTTT.

This clone was observed a single time. V usage is TRBV5-8 and J usage is TRBJ2-7; tentatively, D is TRBD1 (6 bases). Germline loops: CDR1 SGHTS, CDR2 YDEGEE. The germline V and J ends were trimmed by 2 bases and 5 bases, with 17 bases remaining between them. This CDR3 has 15 residues. CDR3 in amino acids: CASSFSGALGNEQYF. The CDR3 DNA follows: TGTGCCAGCAGCTTCTCAGGGGCGTTGGGGAACGAGCAGTACTTC.

This clone was seen a single time. The chain is built from TRBV28 and TRBJ2-2, with TRBD1 identical over 7 bases. The CDR3 spans 17 residues. J lost 7 bases, V lost 2 bases, and 13 bases had no gene match. Germline-derived CDR1 and CDR2 are MDHEN and SYDVKM. This chain's CDR3 is CASSLAIPGQMDGELFF. In DNA, the CDR3 is TGTGCCAGCAGTTTAGCCATTCCGGGACAGATGGACGGGGAGCTGTTTTTT. Looking up the rest from reference TRBV28 and TRBJ2-2 gives the full variable domain: DVKVTQSSRYLVKRTGEKVFLECVQDMDHENMFWYRQDPGLGLRLIYFSYDVKMKEKGDIPEGYSVSREKKERFSLILESASTNQTSMYLCASSLAIPGQMDGELFFGEGSRLTVL.